This T cell receptor beta chain was recorded in a study of human T cells and chemical hapten exposure. Losses at the gene ends were 4 bases for V and 3 bases for J; bases not matched to a gene: 0. This CDR3 is 14 amino acids long. Germline values: CDR1 SGHRS, CDR2 YFSETQ. TCRdb reprocessed the RACE reads via MiXCR and lists one record per CDR3 protein. The sample lists under 200,000 distinct CDR3 sequences; approximately 31% were seen once. Time point meaning: pre-sensitization, week 0. This sample's treatment: therapeutic diphenylcyclopropenone sensitization with weekly scalp DPC. Participating donors were patients with alopecia, aged 18 to 70 years, considered appropriate candidates for DPC.

This TCR derives from a woman aged 25 to 39 with alopecia areata. Some clones in this sample may be carry-over from other donors' samples. The input for sequencing was whole blood, taken in connection with sensitization to the hapten diphenylcyclopropenone (DPC). The chain is built from TRBV5-1 and TRBJ2-7, with 14 bases identical to TRBD2. CDR3 sequence: CASSGTSGSYEQYF. The CDR3 region has the DNA TGCGCCAGCAGCGGGACTAGCGGGAGCTACGAGCAGTACTTC.